The entry that follows covers one TCR beta chain sequence. The CDR3 length is 13 residues. The V gene's germline CDR1 is LNHDA and CDR2 SQIVND (reference sequence). V was trimmed by 1 base and J by 3 bases, leaving 7 bases between them. The data were obtained in a study of blood T cell repertoires in COVID-19. Background on the study: Sample material is recorded as cDNA or gDNA derived from T cells, B-cell-depleted T cells, or PBMCs.

In the study's own analysis: How many nucleated cells were present was estimated from reference gene primer amplification. Repertoires were generated with immunoSEQ multiplex PCR, while TCRdb's copy carries only in-frame clones and drops some. That table supplies the V and J calls and clone size; D and trimming were determined from the DNA. Of about 320,000 clones listed, approximately 85% are singletons. This chain connects TRBV19 to TRBJ2-7; D remains ambiguous. The TCR comes from a human donor in a cohort sampled during active COVID-19. Sequencing input: peripheral blood. The CDR3 sequence: CASSIGPGYEQYF. DNA for the CDR3: TGTGCCAGTAGTATAGGCCCCGGCTACGAGCAGTACTTC.